Following are 18 T cell receptor beta chains from one sample sequenced in a study of T cells in narcolepsy. Clones were sequenced by immunoSEQ multiplex PCR, and TCRdb holds only the in-frame ones, with some missing. The sample consists of about 20,000 clones, roughly four fifths of them appearing once. The sequencing input was memory (CD45RA-) CD4+ T cells from blood. Every receptor here comes from a human donor in good health.

The chain joins TRBV18 to TRBJ2-1, with TRBD2 matching 11 bases. The CDR3 runs 15 residues. After removal of 6 bases from V and 6 bases from J, the junction contained 7 bases not matched to a gene. Germline values: CDR1 KGHSH, CDR2 LQKENI. For the CDR3, the DNA is TGTGCCAGCTCCCTAACTAGCGGGGGACTCAATGAGCAGTTCTTC. Amino acid sequence: CASSLTSGGLNEQFF.

The chain recombines TRBV5-1 with TRBJ2-6, with D maybe TRBD1 (6 bases). V lost 4 bases and J 0 bases, leaving 8 bases between the germline ends. Germline V CDR1 and CDR2: SGHRS, YFSETQ. The CDR3 runs 15 residues. The CDR3 protein is CASSLDSSGANVLTF. CDR3 nucleotides: TGCGCCAGCAGCCTGGACAGCTCTGGGGCCAACGTCCTGACTTTC. The variable domain in full, with the rest retrieved from reference TRBV5-1 and TRBJ2-6, is KAGVTQTPRYLIKTRGQQVTLSCSPISGHRSVSWYQQTPGQGLQFLFEYFSETQRNKGNFPGRFSGRQFSNSRSEMNVSTLELGDSALYLCASSLDSSGANVLTFGAGSRLTVL.

The chain employs TRBV5-5 and TRBJ2-2; D perhaps matches TRBD2 (6 bases). CDR1 is SGHKS, CDR2 YYEKEE, per germline (reference sequence). CDR3 size: 16 residues. V gave up 6 bases and J gave up 6 bases, with 21 bases separating them. Here the CDR3 reads CASTSGWGGSPGELFF. The CDR3 coding sequence is TGTGCCAGCACCTCGGGGTGGGGAGGATCCCCCGGGGAGCTGTTTTTT.

This clone was found a few times. The gene calls are TRBV5-5 and TRBJ2-1, with 9 bases identical to TRBD1. This CDR3 has 14 amino acids. CDR1 SGHKS and CDR2 YYEKEE come from the germline V gene (reference sequence). V shed 4 bases and J 7 bases; nucleotides not matched to a gene: 6. The CDR3 DNA is TGTGCCAGCAGCCAACAGGGGGCGCGGAATGAGCAGTTCTTC. Protein: CASSQQGARNEQFF.

The V and J genes are TRBV13 and TRBJ1-3; maybe TRBD1 (5 bases). Germline lookup yields CDR1 PRHDT and CDR2 FYEKMQ (reference sequence). This CDR3 is 15 amino acids long. V was pared by 0 bases and J by 6 bases, with 12 bases between. The CDR3 is CASSLGGTPSNTIYF. The CDR3 nucleotides read TGTGCCAGCAGCTTAGGGGGGACTCCGTCAAACACCATATATTTT.

The chain uses TRBV4-3 and TRBJ1-2, with 11 bases lining up with TRBD1. In germline, CDR1 is LGHNA, CDR2 YSLEER. This CDR3 region has 18 residues. V shed 0 bases, J shed 4 bases, and the junction held 10 bases outside the gene matches. The CDR3 loop is CASSQEGPGQGASYGYTF. Here the CDR3 DNA reads TGCGCCAGCAGCCAAGAGGGGCCCGGACAGGGGGCTTCCTATGGCTACACCTTC.

The chain carries TRBV9 and TRBJ2-7; D unclear. The CDR3 runs 14 residues. Germline V lookup: CDR1 SGDLS, CDR2 YYNGEE. Trimming took off 0 bases at V and 4 bases at J, with 11 bases between the two ends. For the CDR3, the DNA is TGTGCCAGCAGCGTAGCTCCCAGTGGATACGAGCAGTACTTC. Translating gives CASSVAPSGYEQYF. The variable domain in full, completed from reference TRBV9 and TRBJ2-7, reads DSGVTQTPKHLITATGQRVTLRCSPRSGDLSVYWYQQSLDQGLQFLIQYYNGEERAKGNILERFSAQQFPDLHSELNLSSLELGDSALYFCASSVAPSGYEQYFGPGTRLTVT.

V is TRBV6-5 and J is TRBJ1-5; D gene uncertain. CDR3 size: 12 residues. Germline CDR1 reads MNHEY; CDR2 reads SVGAGI. The V end lost 6 bases, the J end lost 7 bases, and 10 bases lay between the germline ends. This CDR3 reads CASSPGLQPQHF. The CDR3, as DNA: TGTGCCAGCAGCCCCGGACTGCAGCCCCAGCATTTT.

This clone was detected a few times. The genes are TRBV10-3 and TRBJ1-1, with TRBD1 identical over 7 bases. V shed 9 bases, J shed 1 base, and the junction held 5 bases outside the gene matches. Germline V gene data show CDR1 as ENHRY and CDR2 as SYGVKD. The CDR3 consists of 13 residues. CDR3 loop: CAIMTGTNTEAFF. The DNA of the CDR3 is TGTGCCATAATGACAGGGACGAACACTGAAGCTTTCTTT.

CDR3 sequence: CASSFMAGEGAEAFF. Here the CDR3 DNA reads TGTGCCAGCAGCTTTATGGCGGGGGAAGGTGCTGAAGCTTTCTTT. The chain carries TRBV5-4 and TRBJ1-1, with D perhaps TRBD1 (5 bases). V shed 2 bases and J shed 6 bases, with 17 bases lying between them. Germline-derived CDR1 and CDR2 are SGHNT and YYREEE (reference sequence). This CDR3 is 15 amino acids long.

This chain links TRBV7-8 with TRBJ2-7; weak D call: TRBD1 (5 bases). The CDR3 consists of 11 residues. Per the germline V gene, CDR1 is SGHVS and CDR2 is FQNEAQ. Trimming cost V 2 bases and J 6 bases, with 5 bases left between them. CDR3 sequence (DNA): TGTGCCAGCAGCTTACAGGGCGAGCAGTACTTC. This translates into CASSLQGEQYF.

The chain combines TRBV10-1 with TRBJ2-6; no clear D gene. This CDR3 has 19 residues. Germline V lookup: CDR1 WNHNN, CDR2 SYGVQD (reference sequence). V lost 4 bases, J lost 5 bases, and 24 bases lay in between. The CDR3, as DNA: TGCGCCAGCAGTGGCTATGCAAGGATCGCACAAAGTCGGGCCAACGTCCTGACTTTC. It codes for CASSGYARIAQSRANVLTF.

This clone was observed a handful of times. The chain is built from TRBV19 and TRBJ2-7; 16 bases line up with TRBD2. V lost 10 bases, J lost 2 bases, and 5 bases stayed unmatched. Germline CDR1 is LNHDA and CDR2 is SQIVND (reference sequence). There are 15 residues in the CDR3. The CDR3: CATGTSGGVTYEQYF. DNA of the CDR3: TGTGCCACCGGGACTAGCGGGGGGGTTACCTACGAGCAGTACTTC.

J is TRBJ1-1 and V is TRBV7-8, with 7 bases lining up with TRBD1. CDR3 length: 15 amino acids. In germline, CDR1 is SGHVS, CDR2 FQNEAQ. Trimming took 5 bases from V and 1 from J; bases not matched to a gene: 7. Written as DNA, the CDR3 is TGTGCCAGCAGCATAATGCAGGGGGGGAACACTGAAGCTTTCTTT. Amino acid sequence: CASSIMQGGNTEAFF.

The chain employs TRBV15 and TRBJ2-1, with TRBD2 matching over 8 bases. V was pared by 3 bases and J by 0 bases, with 16 bases of the junction left unmatched. Germline CDR1 LNHNV, CDR2 YYDKDF (reference sequence). The CDR3 runs to 20 residues. The DNA for the CDR3 is TGTGCCACCAGCAGCTCAAGGATCGAACTAGCGGCGTCCTCCTACAATGAGCAGTTCTTC. Translated: CATSSSRIELAASSYNEQFF.

V gene TRBV5-4 combines with J gene TRBJ2-7, with D perhaps TRBD2 (7 bases). CDR3 length: 15 amino acids. Germline-derived CDR1 and CDR2 are SGHNT and YYREEE (reference sequence). V was cut by 3 bases and J by 6 bases, with 19 bases left in between. The CDR3 here is CASSWGGPSMAEQYF. DNA for the CDR3: TGTGCCAGCAGCTGGGGGGGGCCCTCTATGGCCGAGCAGTACTTC.

The rearrangement joins TRBV5-6 to TRBJ2-5, with D uncertain. The J call may be faulty, since TRBJ2-7 better matches the DNA end. Germline V gives CDR1 SGHDT, CDR2 YYEEEE. The CDR3 has 14 residues. Here the CDR3 reads CASTRGLSSYEQYF. Here the CDR3 DNA reads TGTGCCAGCACACGAGGTTTGAGCTCCTACGAGCAGTACTTC.

The chain is built from TRBV5-6 and TRBJ2-5; 7 bases align to TRBD2. The CDR3 has 13 residues. The germline V gene encodes CDR1 SGHDT and CDR2 YYEEEE. V shed 1 base, J shed 4 bases, and the junction held 1 base outside the gene matches. CDR3 bases: TGTGCCAGCAGCTTGAGCGGGGTAGAGACCCAGTACTTC. Its translation: CASSLSGVETQYF. The full variable domain, completed using reference TRBV5-6 and TRBJ2-5, is DAGVTQSPTHLIKTRGQQVTLRCSPKSGHDTVSWYQQALGQGPQFIFQYYEEEERQRGNFPDRFSGHQFPNYSSELNVNALLLGDSALYLCASSLSGVETQYFGPGTRLLVL.